This is a list of T cell receptor beta chains from one sample in a study of T cells after yellow fever vaccination. TCRdb independently ran MiXCR on the 5' RACE reads; one entry per CDR3 protein. The sample shows roughly 400,000 distinct CDR3 sequences, roughly a sixth of them seen only once. The sample was PBMCs, taken before the yellow fever booster vaccination. These receptors were collected from a man in his late teens or twenties who received the YFV17D yellow fever vaccine. Both conserved end residues are part of each CDR3. D genes are given only for firm matches. For some rows the clone size is stated as once, few or many, or as a class when expanded; others skip it.

D	size	V	J	DNA	CDR3
NA	few	TRBV5-1	TRBJ1-2	TGCGCCAGCAGCTTAGAGGGACTTTATGGCTACACCTTC	CASSLEGLYGYTF
NA	few	TRBV6-5	TRBJ2-3	TGTGCCAGCAGTAGGGCCCCCACAGATACGCAGTATTTT	CASSRAPTDTQYF
NA	NA	TRBV5-4	TRBJ2-5	TGTGCCAGCAGCTTGACCACCGGACACCAAGAGACCCAGTACTTC	CASSLTTGHQETQYF
TRBD2	few	TRBV20-1	TRBJ2-3	TGCAGTGCTAGAGATAACTCCAGCGGGGGGGCATCTGATACGCAGTATTTT	CSARDNSSGGASDTQYF
NA	NA	TRBV7-6	TRBJ1-2	TGTGCCAGCAGCCCGGTGGAGGGGCTAGCCTATGGCTACACCTTC	CASSPVEGLAYGYTF
NA	NA	TRBV20-1	TRBJ2-5	TGCAGTGCTAGTTCCGGGACGGCGCAAGAGACCCAGTACTTC	CSASSGTAQETQYF
NA	NA	TRBV7-9	TRBJ2-5	TGTGCCAGCAGCTCCACGGGGGGCTACTCAGTGGAGACCCAGTACTTC	CASSSTGGYSVETQYF
NA	few	TRBV7-2	TRBJ2-5	TGTGCCAGCAGCTTAGGGGGGCACCAAGAGACCCAGTACTTC	CASSLGGHQETQYF
NA	few	TRBV7-8	TRBJ1-1	TGTGCCAGCAGCCCCCAAGTAGGCACTGAAGCTTTCTTT	CASSPQVGTEAFF
NA	few	TRBV29-1	TRBJ1-3	TGCAGCGTTTCCGGCTCTGGAAACACCATATATTTT	CSVSGSGNTIYF